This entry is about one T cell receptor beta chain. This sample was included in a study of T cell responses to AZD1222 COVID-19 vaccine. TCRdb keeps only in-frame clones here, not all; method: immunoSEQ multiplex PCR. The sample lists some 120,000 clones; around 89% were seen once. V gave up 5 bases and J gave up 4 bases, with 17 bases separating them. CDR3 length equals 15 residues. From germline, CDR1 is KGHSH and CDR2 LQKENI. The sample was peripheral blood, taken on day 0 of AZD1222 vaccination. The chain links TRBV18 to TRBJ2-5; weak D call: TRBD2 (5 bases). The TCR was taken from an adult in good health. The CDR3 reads CASSSTEWRPETQYF. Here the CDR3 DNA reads TGTGCCAGCTCATCCACGGAGTGGAGGCCAGAGACCCAGTACTTC.